This TCR beta chain appears in the sequencing data of a study of T cell responses to AZD1222 COVID-19 vaccine. Study-wide context: Samples with a second dose at about 4 or about 12 weeks were pooled together.

The repertoire was sequenced with immunoSEQ multiplex PCR; TCRdb's copy has only in-frame clones and lacks some. The sample holds about 62,000 clones, 76% seen once. This CDR3 is 15 amino acids long. Trimming cost V 5 bases and J 0 bases, with 11 bases left between them. Germline CDR1 and CDR2: SGHAT and FQDESV (reference sequence). Comments on this clone: Its target is unknown.

Points from the study as a whole: Clonal diversity may have been underestimated in mostly white British donors. Among AZD1222 vaccinees, only 5 to 7 were seropositive at baseline.

The sequence was obtained from an adult in good health. The V gene is TRBV11-1, the J gene TRBJ2-1; D is unresolved. Material: peripheral blood, obtained on day 0 of AZD1222 vaccination. CDR3 nucleotide sequence: TGTGCCAGCAGCAGACCCCAGAGCTCCTACAATGAGCAGTTCTTC. Its translation: CASSRPQSSYNEQFF.